The 26 T cell receptor beta chains in this list originate from one sample, sequenced in a study of CD8 T cells in Susac syndrome. Random hexamers were used to reverse transcribe the RNA input (about 0.45 to 1 ug). MiXCR, run by TCRdb on the immunoSEQ multiplex PCR reads, gives a single entry per CDR3 protein. Of 200,000 or so distinct CDR3 sequences listed, over 90% are singletons. What was sequenced was CD4+ T cells from PBMCs. These receptors all come from a human donor with multiple sclerosis.

The gene calls are TRBV25-1 and TRBJ1-2; D is perhaps TRBD1 (6 bases). V was pared by 6 bases and J by 6 bases, with 11 bases between. Germline V gene data show CDR1 as MGHDK and CDR2 as SYGVNS. The CDR3 totals 12 residues. The CDR3 loop reads CASRGHRDGYTF. The CDR3 DNA is TGTGCCAGCAGGGGACACCGGGATGGCTACACCTTC.

This chain connects TRBV3-1 to TRBJ2-7, with D tentatively TRBD2 (5 bases). V gave up 0 bases and J gave up 6 bases, with 6 bases separating them. CDR1 LGHDT and CDR2 YNNKEL come from the germline V gene (reference sequence). This CDR3 region has 12 residues. The CDR3 region is CASSQEGGEQYF. CDR3 DNA: TGTGCCAGCAGCCAAGAAGGAGGCGAGCAGTACTTC.

Here the CDR3 DNA reads TGCAGCGCAGGGCTTAGCTCCTACGAGCAGTACTTC. Translated, it gives CSAGLSSYEQYF. The chain joins TRBV29-1 to TRBJ2-7, with TRBD1 as a possible D gene (5 bases). Germline loops: CDR1 SQVTM, CDR2 ANQGSEA. The CDR3 consists of 12 residues. The V and J ends lost 7 bases and 0 bases respectively, with 10 bases between them.

This sequence joins TRBV3-1 and TRBJ2-3; D is ambiguous. This CDR3 has 14 residues. The germline V gene has CDR1 LGHDT and CDR2 YNNKEL (reference sequence). Between the trimmed V and J ends, which lost 3 bases and 6 bases, there was a span of 13 bases. This CDR3 is CASSQSPGEDTQYF. DNA of the CDR3: TGTGCCAGCAGCCAGTCCCCAGGTGAGGATACGCAGTATTTT.

The chain joins TRBV19 to TRBJ2-1, with D unclear. This CDR3 contains 14 residues. The germline gives CDR1 LNHDA, CDR2 SQIVND (reference sequence). V lost 6 bases and J lost 5, with 14 bases in between. The chain's CDR3 is CASRPMSTNNEQFF. DNA of the CDR3: TGTGCCAGTAGGCCTATGTCGACGAACAATGAGCAGTTCTTC. The full variable domain, rest sourced from reference TRBV19 and TRBJ2-1, is DGGITQSPKYLFRKEGQNVTLSCEQNLNHDAMYWYRQDPGQGLRLIYYSQIVNDFQKGDIAEGYSVSREKKESFPLTVTSAQKNPTAFYLCASRPMSTNNEQFFGPGTRLTVL.

The J gene is TRBJ2-7, the V gene TRBV29-1, with 9 bases that match TRBD1. From germline, CDR1 is SQVTM and CDR2 ANQGSEA. V lost 2 bases and J lost 9; bases outside the gene matches: 11. The CDR3 covers 14 residues. In DNA form, the CDR3 reads TGCAGCGTTGAAAAGGACAGGGGCCCAGGAGGGCAGTACTTC. Its translation: CSVEKDRGPGGQYF.

The V call is TRBV10-3, the J call TRBJ1-5; D is ambiguous. This CDR3 spans 13 amino acids. Germline CDR1 ENHRY, CDR2 SYGVKD. V lost 0 bases and J lost 5, with 5 bases in between. This CDR3 is CAISESKDQPQHF. The CDR3 DNA follows: TGTGCCATCAGTGAGTCGAAGGATCAGCCCCAGCATTTT.

This clonotype appeared once. This chain connects TRBV30 to TRBJ2-1; 9 nucleotides align to TRBD2. The CDR3 spans 15 residues. Losses at the gene ends were 3 bases for V and 4 bases for J; bases not matched to a gene: 7. Germline loops: CDR1 GTSNPN, CDR2 SVGIG (reference sequence). This CDR3 is CAWRPLAGPYNEQFF. CDR3 DNA sequence: TGTGCCTGGAGACCCCTAGCGGGACCGTACAATGAGCAGTTCTTC.

The CDR3 region has the DNA TGTGCCTGGAGCACAGGATCGAACAATTCACCCCTCCACTTT. Translation gives CAWSTGSNNSPLHF. The chain links TRBV30 to TRBJ1-6, with TRBD1 as a possible D gene (5 bases). Trimming cost V 3 bases and J 7 bases, with 13 bases left between them. The germline V gene has CDR1 GTSNPN and CDR2 SVGIG (reference sequence). The CDR3 consists of 14 residues.

The genes are TRBV20-1 and TRBJ1-6; no firm D call. V dropped 5 bases and J dropped 7 bases, with 9 bases sitting between them. The germline V gene encodes CDR1 DFQATT and CDR2 SNEGSKA (reference sequence). This CDR3 has 12 amino acids. Here the CDR3 DNA reads TGCAGTGCTCGTATGACAAATTCACCCCTCCACTTT. Translated: CSARMTNSPLHF.

The rearrangement joins TRBV20-1 to TRBJ2-5; tentatively, D is TRBD2 (6 bases). V was shortened by 6 bases and J by 0 bases, with 11 bases between the two germline ends. Per germline, CDR1 DFQATT and CDR2 SNEGSKA (reference sequence). The CDR3 spans 13 residues. The CDR3 DNA reads as TGCAGTGCCCCCCGACTAGACCAAGAGACCCAGTACTTC. It encodes CSAPRLDQETQYF.

The CDR3 DNA follows: TGCAGTGCCAACGGGGAGGGCTTAACCTACGAGCAGTACTTC. Translated: CSANGEGLTYEQYF. The J gene is TRBJ2-7, the V gene TRBV20-1; 7 bases line up with TRBD2. Germline V gene sequence: CDR1 DFQATT, CDR2 SNEGSKA (reference sequence). The ends lost 6 bases at V and 2 bases at J; junction bases unmatched: 10. This CDR3 has 14 amino acids.

The V call is TRBV30, the J call TRBJ1-2; 8 bases are a match to TRBD1. The CDR3 covers 13 residues. In germline, CDR1 is GTSNPN, CDR2 SVGIG (reference sequence). V was pared by 1 base and J by 13 bases, with 11 bases of the junction left unmatched. CDR3 amino acids: CAWSAGQGLGGTF. The CDR3 bases are TGTGCCTGGAGTGCTGGACAGGGCCTCGGGGGCACCTTC.

The gene calls are TRBV12-3 or TRBV12-4 and TRBJ1-2, with D maybe TRBD1 (5 bases). The CDR3 contains 12 residues. V was shortened by 1 base and J by 8 bases, with 8 bases between the two germline ends. The CDR3 nucleotides read TGTGCCAGCAGTTTAGGCAGGGAAGGCTACACCTTC. Translation: CASSLGREGYTF.

This chain connects TRBV10-3 to TRBJ1-1; perhaps TRBD1 as D (5 bases). The V gene lost 6 bases and the J gene lost 2 bases, with 10 bases spanning the gap. Germline CDR1 and CDR2: ENHRY and SYGVKD. The CDR3 runs 13 residues. The CDR3 reads CAISSTGNTEAFF. The CDR3 region has the DNA TGTGCCATCAGCTCAACAGGCAACACTGAAGCTTTCTTT.

The chain combines TRBV12-5 with TRBJ2-3, with 11 bases fitting TRBD1. J gave up 7 bases and V 5 bases, and 8 bases lay outside the gene matches. Germline V lookup: CDR1 LGHNT, CDR2 FRNRAP. The CDR3 runs to 15 residues. CDR3: CASGPTGQGAHTQYF. CDR3 sequence (DNA): TGTGCTAGTGGTCCGACAGGACAGGGGGCCCATACGCAGTATTTT.

The chain links TRBV24-1 to TRBJ2-1, with D maybe TRBD2 (5 bases). Germline V lookup: CDR1 KGHDR, CDR2 SFDVKD. This CDR3 has 13 amino acids. V lost 6 bases and J 5 bases, leaving 10 bases between the germline ends. The CDR3 nucleotides read TGTGCCACCAGTAGCGGACCCAACAATGAGCAGTTCTTC. Its translation is CATSSGPNNEQFF.

V usage is TRBV10-3 and J usage is TRBJ1-3, with D maybe TRBD1 (6 bases). The germline gives CDR1 ENHRY, CDR2 SYGVKD. Deletions cut 0 bases from V and 4 bases from J, with 13 bases between. The CDR3 spans 16 residues. The DNA of the CDR3 is TGTGCCATCAGTGAGTCGACGCGGGGGCTCGGAAACACCATATATTTT. This codes for CAISESTRGLGNTIYF.

The chain carries TRBV11-2 and TRBJ1-2; possibly TRBD1 for D (5 bases). The CDR3 runs 15 residues. The ends were cut back, 5 bases at V and 0 bases at J, with 13 bases in the middle. The germline V gene has CDR1 SGHAT and CDR2 FQNNGV. CDR3 residues: CASSPFRVSNYGYTF. The CDR3 nucleotides are TGTGCCAGCAGCCCCTTCAGGGTCTCTAACTATGGCTACACCTTC.

This chain's CDR3 is CATSRETARNEKLFF. The CDR3 bases are TGTGCCACCAGCAGAGAGACAGCCCGAAATGAAAAACTGTTTTTT. The chain uses TRBV15 and TRBJ1-4; TRBD1 is a possible D gene (5 bases). Looked up from germline, CDR1 is LNHNV and CDR2 is YYDKDF (reference sequence). The CDR3 covers 15 residues. With 0 bases removed from V and 5 bases from J, the gap between germline ends came to 10 bases.

The chain uses TRBV5-1 and TRBJ2-7; D might be TRBD1 (6 bases). Germline CDR1 SGHRS, CDR2 YFSETQ. This CDR3 comprises 12 residues. The V end lost 5 bases, the J end lost 5 bases, and 11 bases lay between the germline ends. CDR3: CASRQGWNEQYF. The DNA for the CDR3 is TGCGCCAGCAGACAGGGTTGGAACGAGCAGTACTTC.

This sequence joins TRBV25-1 and TRBJ1-6, with D perhaps TRBD1 (5 bases). The CDR3 contains 13 residues. From germline, CDR1 is MGHDK and CDR2 SYGVNS. The V end was cut by 8 bases, the J end by 5 bases, with 10 bases between. The CDR3 DNA reads as TGTGCCAGCGGGGCCAGGAATAATTCACCCCTCCACTTT. Its protein product is CASGARNNSPLHF.

The chain links TRBV20-1 to TRBJ2-5; perhaps D is TRBD1 or TRBD2 (5 bases each). CDR3 length equals 13 residues. Germline V lookup: CDR1 DFQATT, CDR2 SNEGSKA (reference sequence). V was clipped by 5 bases and J by 3 bases, with 13 bases between them. The DNA for the CDR3 is TGCAGTGCTTCCGGGACCCAGGAAGAGACCCAGTACTTC. Translation: CSASGTQEETQYF.

The chain carries TRBV18 and TRBJ2-7, with D unresolved. Germline V lookup: CDR1 KGHSH, CDR2 LQKENI. The CDR3 loop spans 13 amino acids. V lost 2 bases and J lost 5, with 10 bases in between. CDR3 sequence (DNA): TGTGCCAGCTCACCATACATAAGCGACGAGCAGTACTTC. Its translation is CASSPYISDEQYF.

The gene calls are TRBV3-1 and TRBJ1-2; D may be TRBD1 (5 bases). The germline gives CDR1 LGHDT, CDR2 YNNKEL (reference sequence). CDR3 length equals 14 residues. Trimming removed 6 bases from V and 6 bases from J, with 17 bases in between. The DNA of the CDR3 is TGTGCCAGCAGGGACCGGGCCCAAGGGGATGGCTACACCTTC. Encoded protein: CASRDRAQGDGYTF.

The chain is built from TRBV6-1 and TRBJ2-3, with D possibly being TRBD2 (5 bases). The germline V gene encodes CDR1 MNHNS and CDR2 SASEGT. CDR3 length equals 18 residues. Trimming removed 6 bases at V and 5 bases at J, with 27 bases between. The CDR3 bases are TGTGCCAGCAGCGCCGGGATCCTCTCCATGTCCACCCGAGATACGCAGTATTTT. Protein: CASSAGILSMSTRDTQYF.